The TCR beta chain under discussion was sequenced for a study of cytomegalovirus exposure and HLA in healthy donors. The PCR made use of 60 Vbeta and 13 Jbeta primers. Libraries were prepared by immunoSEQ multiplex PCR; TCRdb keeps only in-frame clonotypes and omits some of them. The sample carries some 120,000 clones, roughly two thirds recorded once. CDR3 size: 15 residues. CDR1 SGHVS and CDR2 FQNEAQ come from the germline V gene. V dropped 2 bases and J dropped 0 bases, with 11 bases sitting between them. The chain employs TRBV7-8 and TRBJ2-7; a possible D gene is TRBD2 (6 bases). Sequencing used PBMCs. This receptor was obtained from a man younger than 40 in good health and CMV-seropositive. As DNA, the CDR3 is TGTGCCAGCAGCTTAACGGGACTCGGCTCCTACGAGCAGTACTTC. This translates into CASSLTGLGSYEQYF.